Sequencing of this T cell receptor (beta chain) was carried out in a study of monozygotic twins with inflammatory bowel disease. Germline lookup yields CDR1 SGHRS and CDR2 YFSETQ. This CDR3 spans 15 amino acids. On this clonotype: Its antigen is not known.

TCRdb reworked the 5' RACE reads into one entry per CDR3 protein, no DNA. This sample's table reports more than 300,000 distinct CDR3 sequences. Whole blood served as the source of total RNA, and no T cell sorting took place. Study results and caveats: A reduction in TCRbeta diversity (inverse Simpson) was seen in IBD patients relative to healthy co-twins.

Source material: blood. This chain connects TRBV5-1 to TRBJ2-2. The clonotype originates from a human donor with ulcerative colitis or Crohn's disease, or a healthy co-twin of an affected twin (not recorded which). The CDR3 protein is CASSLAAPNTGELFF.